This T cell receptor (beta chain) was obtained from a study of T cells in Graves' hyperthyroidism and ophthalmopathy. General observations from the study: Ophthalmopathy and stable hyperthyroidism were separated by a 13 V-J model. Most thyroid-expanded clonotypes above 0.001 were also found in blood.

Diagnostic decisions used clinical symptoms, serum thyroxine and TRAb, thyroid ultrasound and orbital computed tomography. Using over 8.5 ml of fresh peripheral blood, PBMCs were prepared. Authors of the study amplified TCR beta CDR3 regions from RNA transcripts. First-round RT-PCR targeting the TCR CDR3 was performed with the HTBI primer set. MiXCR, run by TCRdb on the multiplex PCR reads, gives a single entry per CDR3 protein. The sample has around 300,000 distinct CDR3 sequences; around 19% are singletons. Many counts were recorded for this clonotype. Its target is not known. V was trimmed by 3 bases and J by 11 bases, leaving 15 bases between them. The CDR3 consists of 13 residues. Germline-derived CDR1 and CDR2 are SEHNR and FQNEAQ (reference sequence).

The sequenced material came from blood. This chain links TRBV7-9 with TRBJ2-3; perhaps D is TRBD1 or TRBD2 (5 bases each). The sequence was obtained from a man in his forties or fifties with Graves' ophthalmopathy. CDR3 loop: CASSFQGPWGQYF. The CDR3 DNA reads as TGTGCCAGCAGCTTCCAGGGACCTTGGGGGCAGTATTTT.